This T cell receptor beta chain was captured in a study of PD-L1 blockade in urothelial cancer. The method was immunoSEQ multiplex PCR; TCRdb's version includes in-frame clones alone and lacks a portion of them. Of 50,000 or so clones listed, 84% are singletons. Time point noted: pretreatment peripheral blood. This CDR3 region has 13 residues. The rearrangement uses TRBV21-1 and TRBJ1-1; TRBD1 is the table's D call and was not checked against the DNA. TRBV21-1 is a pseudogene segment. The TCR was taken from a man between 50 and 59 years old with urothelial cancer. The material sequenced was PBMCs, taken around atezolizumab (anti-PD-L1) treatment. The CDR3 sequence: CASEKTGNTEAFF. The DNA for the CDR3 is TGTGCCAGCGAAAAAACAGGGAACACTGAAGCTTTCTTT.